The table lists the clone carrying this TCR beta chain with a few counts. TCRdb called the RT-PCR reads again in MiXCR, with one record for every CDR3 protein. The sample lists a few hundred thousand distinct CDR3 sequences; about 11% were seen once. These data originate in a study of response to subunit inactivated influenza vaccine. V lost 6 bases and J 5 bases, leaving 16 bases between the germline ends. The CDR3 consists of 13 residues. Germline loops: CDR1 DFQATT, CDR2 SNEGSKA (reference sequence). These data also formed part of another study, on T cells expressing NK-cell markers. That source notes: With UMIs, 5'RACE template switching was used to make TCR beta cDNA. A range of about 1.0-8% of CD8+ T cells consisted of dominant NKG2C+ clonotypes in 5 or 6 donors. Similarly, these clonotypes led the CD3+CD56-NKG2C+ fraction as well in several donors.

This material consisted of PBMCs from blood, taken on the day of vaccination. This sequence was found in a man between 45 and 60 years old who received an inactivated influenza vaccine. The J gene is TRBJ1-1, the V gene TRBV20-1, with no clear D. CDR3 nucleotide sequence: TGCAGTGCGCCGATTATGGCGGGAACTGAAGCTTTCTTT. Protein sequence: CSAPIMAGTEAFF.